This T cell receptor (beta chain) was profiled in a study of shared clonotypes between healthy human individuals. Across the whole study: Three plates each covered CD4 naive and memory; CD8 naive two, CD8 memory one.

Study-wide results and limits: The sampled material consisted only of blood, and tissue repertoires are likely to differ. Memory subsets generally showed smaller estimated richness than naive subsets did.

This CDR3 contains 20 residues. Trimming removed 0 bases from V and 5 bases from J; junction bases left unmatched: 16. Germline-derived CDR1 and CDR2 are MGHRA and YSYEKL. Terminally differentiated effector memory CD45RA+ cells were excluded by CCR7 positive selection of CD45RO-negative cells. Across several immunoSEQ plates, the genomic DNA of each subset was split evenly. Clones were read by immunoSEQ multiplex PCR, and TCRdb kept only the in-frame ones, dropping some. This sample has 550,000 to 750,000 clones, with roughly 95% found just once. As regards this clone: Its antigen is not known.

The chain combines TRBV4-1 with TRBJ2-2; 9 bases match TRBD2. The sequencing sample was made of naive CD8+ T cells sorted from blood. This clonotype was obtained from a woman aged 30 to 39 in good health. The CDR3, as DNA: TGCGCCAGCAGCCAAGAAGTTCCGGCGGGAGGGTCGGGGGCTACCGGGGAGCTGTTTTTT. Its protein is CASSQEVPAGGSGATGELFF.